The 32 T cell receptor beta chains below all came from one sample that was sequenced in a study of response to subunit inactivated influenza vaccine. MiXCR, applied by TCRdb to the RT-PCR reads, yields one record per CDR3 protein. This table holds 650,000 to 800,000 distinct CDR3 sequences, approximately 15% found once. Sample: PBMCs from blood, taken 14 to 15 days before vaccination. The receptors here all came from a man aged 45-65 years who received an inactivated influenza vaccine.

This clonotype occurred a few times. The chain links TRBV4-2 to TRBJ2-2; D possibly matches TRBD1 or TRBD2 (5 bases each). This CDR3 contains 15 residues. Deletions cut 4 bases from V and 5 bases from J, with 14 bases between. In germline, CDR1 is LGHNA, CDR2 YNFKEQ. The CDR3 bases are TGTGCCAGCAGCCGGACACGGGGAACAACCGGGGAGCTGTTTTTT. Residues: CASSRTRGTTGELFF.

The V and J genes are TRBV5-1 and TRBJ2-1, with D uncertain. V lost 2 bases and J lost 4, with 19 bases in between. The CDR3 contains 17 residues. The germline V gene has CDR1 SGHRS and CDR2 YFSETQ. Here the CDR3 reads CASSFRPNPKPYNEQFF. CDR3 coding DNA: TGCGCCAGCAGCTTTCGACCAAACCCTAAGCCTTACAATGAGCAGTTCTTC.

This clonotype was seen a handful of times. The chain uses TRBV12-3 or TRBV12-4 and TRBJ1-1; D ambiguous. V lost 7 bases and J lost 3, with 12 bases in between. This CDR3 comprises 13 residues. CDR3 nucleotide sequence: TGTGCCAGCAAACCTCAGGATCACACTGAAGCTTTCTTT. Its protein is CASKPQDHTEAFF.

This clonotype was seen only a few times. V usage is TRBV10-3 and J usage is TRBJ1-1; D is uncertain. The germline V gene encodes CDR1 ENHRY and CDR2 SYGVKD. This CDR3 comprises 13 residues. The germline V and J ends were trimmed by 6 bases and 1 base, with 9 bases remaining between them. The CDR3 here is CAISTRENTEAFF. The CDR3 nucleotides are TGTGCCATCAGCACCCGGGAGAACACTGAAGCTTTCTTT.

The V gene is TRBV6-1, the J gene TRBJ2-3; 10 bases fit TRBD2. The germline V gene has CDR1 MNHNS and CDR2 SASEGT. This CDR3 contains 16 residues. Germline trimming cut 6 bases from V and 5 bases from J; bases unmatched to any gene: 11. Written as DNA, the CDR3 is TGTGCCAGCAGAACGAGCGGGGGGGGCTTCGGAGATACGCAGTATTTT. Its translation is CASRTSGGGFGDTQYF.

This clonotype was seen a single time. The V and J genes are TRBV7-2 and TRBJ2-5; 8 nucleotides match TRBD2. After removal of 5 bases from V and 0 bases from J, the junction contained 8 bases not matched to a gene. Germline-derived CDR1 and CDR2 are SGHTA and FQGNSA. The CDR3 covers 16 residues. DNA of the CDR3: TGTGCCAGCAGCCAAACTAGCGGAGGGGACCAAGAGACCCAGTACTTC. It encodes CASSQTSGGDQETQYF.

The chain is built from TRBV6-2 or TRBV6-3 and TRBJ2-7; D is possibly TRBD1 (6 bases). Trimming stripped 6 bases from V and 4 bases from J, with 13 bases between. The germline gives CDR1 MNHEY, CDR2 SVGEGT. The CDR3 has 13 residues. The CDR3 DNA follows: TGTGCCAGCAGAAAACCGGGACAATACGAGCAGTACTTC. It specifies CASRKPGQYEQYF.

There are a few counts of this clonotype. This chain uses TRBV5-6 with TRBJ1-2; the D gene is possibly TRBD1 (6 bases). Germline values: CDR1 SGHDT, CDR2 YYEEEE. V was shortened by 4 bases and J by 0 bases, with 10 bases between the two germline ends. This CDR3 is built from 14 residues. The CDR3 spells CASSLRGSNYGYTF. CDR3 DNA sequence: TGTGCCAGCAGCCTAAGGGGGTCTAACTATGGCTACACCTTC.

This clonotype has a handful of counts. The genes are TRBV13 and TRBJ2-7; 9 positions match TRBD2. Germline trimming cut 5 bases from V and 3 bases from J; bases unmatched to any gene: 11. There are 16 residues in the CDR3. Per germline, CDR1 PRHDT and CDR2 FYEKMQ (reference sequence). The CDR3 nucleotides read TGTGCCAGCAGCCCGGGCGGGAGGGCCCGTGTCTACGAGCAGTACTTC. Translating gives CASSPGGRARVYEQYF.

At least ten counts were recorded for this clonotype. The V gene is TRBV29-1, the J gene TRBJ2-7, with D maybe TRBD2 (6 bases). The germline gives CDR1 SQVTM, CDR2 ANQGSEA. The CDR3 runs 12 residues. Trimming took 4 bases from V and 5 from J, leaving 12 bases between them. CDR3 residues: CSVGREFNEQYF. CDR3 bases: TGCAGCGTTGGTCGGGAGTTTAACGAGCAGTACTTC.

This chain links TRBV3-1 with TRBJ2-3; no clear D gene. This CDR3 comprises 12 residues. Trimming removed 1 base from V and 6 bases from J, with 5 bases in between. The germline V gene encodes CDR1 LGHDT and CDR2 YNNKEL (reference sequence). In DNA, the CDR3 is TGTGCCAGCAGCCAAGCGTCGGATACGCAGTATTTT. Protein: CASSQASDTQYF.

The CDR3 loop is CATSRGATSYEQYF. CDR3 nucleotide sequence: TGTGCCACCAGCAGAGGGGCGACCTCCTACGAGCAGTACTTC. The V and J genes are TRBV15 and TRBJ2-7; D call uncertain. This CDR3 has 14 residues. Germline CDR1 LNHNV, CDR2 YYDKDF (reference sequence). V gave up 1 base and J gave up 0 bases, with 7 bases separating them. Combining the CDR3 with reference TRBV15 and TRBJ2-7 gives the whole variable domain DAMVIQNPRYQVTQFGKPVTLSCSQTLNHNVMYWYQQKSSQAPKLLFHYYDKDFNNEADTPDNFQSRRPNTSFCFLDIRSPGLGDTAMYLCATSRGATSYEQYFGPGTRLTVT.

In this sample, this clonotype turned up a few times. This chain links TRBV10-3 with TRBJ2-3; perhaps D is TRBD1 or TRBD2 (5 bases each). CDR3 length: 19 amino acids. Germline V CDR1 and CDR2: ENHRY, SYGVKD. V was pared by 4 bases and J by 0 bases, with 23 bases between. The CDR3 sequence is CAISAYVGDLSTSTDTQYF. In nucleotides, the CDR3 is TGTGCCATCAGTGCCTACGTTGGGGACCTCAGCACTAGCACAGATACGCAGTATTTT.

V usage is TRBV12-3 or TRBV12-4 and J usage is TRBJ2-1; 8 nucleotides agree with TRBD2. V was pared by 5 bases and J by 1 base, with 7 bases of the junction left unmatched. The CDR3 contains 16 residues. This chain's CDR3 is CASSKEGLGSYNEQFF. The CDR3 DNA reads TGTGCCAGCAGTAAGGAGGGACTAGGGTCCTACAATGAGCAGTTCTTC.

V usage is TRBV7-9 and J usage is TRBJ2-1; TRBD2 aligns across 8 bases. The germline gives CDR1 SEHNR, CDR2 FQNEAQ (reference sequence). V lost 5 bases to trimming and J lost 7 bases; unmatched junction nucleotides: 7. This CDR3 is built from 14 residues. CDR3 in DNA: TGTGCCAGCAGCCGGGAGGGCCCGTCGAATGAGCAGTTCTTC. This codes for CASSREGPSNEQFF. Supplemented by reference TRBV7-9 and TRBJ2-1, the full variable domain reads DTGVSQNPRHKITKRGQNVTFRCDPISEHNRLYWYRQTLGQGPEFLTYFQNEAQLEKSRLLSDRFSAERPKGSFSTLEIQRTEQGDSAMYLCASSREGPSNEQFFGPGTRLTVL.

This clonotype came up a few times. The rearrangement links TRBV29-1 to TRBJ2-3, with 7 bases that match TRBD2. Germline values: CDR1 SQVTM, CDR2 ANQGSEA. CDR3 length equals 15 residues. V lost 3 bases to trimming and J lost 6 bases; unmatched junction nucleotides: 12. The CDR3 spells CSVDLDGGSGDTQYF. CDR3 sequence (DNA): TGCAGCGTTGACCTCGACGGGGGGAGCGGTGATACGCAGTATTTT.

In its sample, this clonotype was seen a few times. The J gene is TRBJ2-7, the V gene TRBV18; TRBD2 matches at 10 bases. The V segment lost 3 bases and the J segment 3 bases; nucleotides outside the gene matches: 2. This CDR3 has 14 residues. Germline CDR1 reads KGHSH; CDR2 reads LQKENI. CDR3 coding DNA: TGTGCCAGCTCACCGGCTAGCGGGAGCTACGAGCAGTACTTC. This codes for CASSPASGSYEQYF.

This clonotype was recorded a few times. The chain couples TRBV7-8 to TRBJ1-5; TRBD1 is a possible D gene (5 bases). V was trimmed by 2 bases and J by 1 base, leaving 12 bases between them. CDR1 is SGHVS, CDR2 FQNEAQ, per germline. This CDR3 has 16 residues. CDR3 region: CASSLTGERSNQPQHF. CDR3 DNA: TGTGCCAGCAGCTTAACGGGGGAGAGGAGCAATCAGCCCCAGCATTTT.

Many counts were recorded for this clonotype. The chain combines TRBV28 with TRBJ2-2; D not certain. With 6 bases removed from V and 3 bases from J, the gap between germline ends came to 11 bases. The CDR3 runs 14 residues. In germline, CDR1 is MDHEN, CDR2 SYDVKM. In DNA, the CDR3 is TGTGCCAGCAGGCCAGCACCACACACCGGGGAGCTGTTTTTT. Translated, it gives CASRPAPHTGELFF.

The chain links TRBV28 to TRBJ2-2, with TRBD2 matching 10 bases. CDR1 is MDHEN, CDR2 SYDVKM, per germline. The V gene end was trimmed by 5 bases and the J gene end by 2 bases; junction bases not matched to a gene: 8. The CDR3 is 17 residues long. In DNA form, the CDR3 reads TGTGCCAGCAGTGATCCAGGACTAGCGGACAACACCGGGGAGCTGTTTTTT. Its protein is CASSDPGLADNTGELFF.

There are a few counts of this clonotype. This CDR3 reads CASSIPGNTEAFF. CDR3 nucleotide sequence: TGTGCCAGCAGCATCCCAGGGAACACTGAAGCTTTCTTT. The chain joins TRBV7-9 to TRBJ1-1; D ambiguous. CDR1 is SEHNR and CDR2 is FQNEAQ in the germline V gene (reference sequence). Trimming took 5 bases from V and 1 from J, leaving 8 bases between them. The CDR3 loop spans 13 amino acids.

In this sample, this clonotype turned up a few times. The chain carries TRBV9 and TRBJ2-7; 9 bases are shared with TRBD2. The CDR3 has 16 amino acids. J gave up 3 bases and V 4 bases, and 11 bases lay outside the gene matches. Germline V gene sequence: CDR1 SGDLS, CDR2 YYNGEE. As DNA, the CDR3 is TGTGCCAGCAGCACCGGGACTAGCTTGGGGTTCTACGAGCAGTACTTC. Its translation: CASSTGTSLGFYEQYF.

The CDR3 region is CASSLWTGTNQPQHF. The CDR3 DNA follows: TGTGCCAGTAGTCTATGGACAGGGACAAATCAGCCCCAGCATTTT. The rearrangement joins TRBV19 to TRBJ1-5; 8 nucleotides align to TRBD1. The junction had 7 bases not matched to a gene; V was cut back by 5 bases and J by 4 bases. This CDR3 is 15 amino acids long. CDR1 is LNHDA and CDR2 is SQIVND in the germline V gene (reference sequence). Full variable domain (outside the CDR3, taken from reference TRBV19 and TRBJ1-5): DGGITQSPKYLFRKEGQNVTLSCEQNLNHDAMYWYRQDPGQGLRLIYYSQIVNDFQKGDIAEGYSVSREKKESFPLTVTSAQKNPTAFYLCASSLWTGTNQPQHFGDGTRLSIL.

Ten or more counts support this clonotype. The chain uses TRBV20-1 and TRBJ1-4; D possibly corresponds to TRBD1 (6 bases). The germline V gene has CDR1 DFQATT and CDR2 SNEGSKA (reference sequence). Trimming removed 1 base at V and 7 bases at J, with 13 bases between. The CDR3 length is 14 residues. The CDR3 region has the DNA TGCAGTGCTAGAGCCGGGACACCGTTTGAAAAACTGTTTTTT. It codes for CSARAGTPFEKLFF.

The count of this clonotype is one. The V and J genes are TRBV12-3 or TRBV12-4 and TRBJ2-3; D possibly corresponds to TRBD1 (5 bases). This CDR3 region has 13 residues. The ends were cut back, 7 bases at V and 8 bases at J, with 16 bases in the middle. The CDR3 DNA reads TGTGCCAGCATGGTACAGGCCCAAGTTACGCAGTATTTT. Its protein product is CASMVQAQVTQYF.

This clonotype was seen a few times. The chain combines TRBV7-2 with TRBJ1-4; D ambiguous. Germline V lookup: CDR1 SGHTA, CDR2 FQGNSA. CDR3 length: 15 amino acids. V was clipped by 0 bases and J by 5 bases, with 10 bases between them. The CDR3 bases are TGTGCCAGCAGCTTAGCCGGTGGGCAAAATGAAAAACTGTTTTTT. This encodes CASSLAGGQNEKLFF. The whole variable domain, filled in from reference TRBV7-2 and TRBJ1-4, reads GAGVSQSPSNKVTEKGKDVELRCDPISGHTALYWYRQSLGQGLEFLIYFQGNSAPDKSGLPSDRFSAERTGGSVSTLTIQRTQQEDSAVYLCASSLAGGQNEKLFFGSGTQLSVL.

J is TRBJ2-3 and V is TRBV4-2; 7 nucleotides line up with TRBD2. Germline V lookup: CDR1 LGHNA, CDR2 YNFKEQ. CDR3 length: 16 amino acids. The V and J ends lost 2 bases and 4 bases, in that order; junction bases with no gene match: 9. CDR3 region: CASSQIGGSKADTQYF. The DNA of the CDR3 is TGTGCCAGCAGCCAAATTGGCGGGAGTAAAGCAGATACGCAGTATTTT.

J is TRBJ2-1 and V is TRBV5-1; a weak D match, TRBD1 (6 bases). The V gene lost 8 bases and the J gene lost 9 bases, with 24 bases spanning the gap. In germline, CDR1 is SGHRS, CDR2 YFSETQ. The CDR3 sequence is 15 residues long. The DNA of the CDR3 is TGCGCCAGTGAAAAATCCGGGGCAGGGGTTGGTGAGCAGTTCTTC. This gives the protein CASEKSGAGVGEQFF. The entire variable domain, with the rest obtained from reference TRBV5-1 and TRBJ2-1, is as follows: KAGVTQTPRYLIKTRGQQVTLSCSPISGHRSVSWYQQTPGQGLQFLFEYFSETQRNKGNFPGRFSGRQFSNSRSEMNVSTLELGDSALYLCASEKSGAGVGEQFFGPGTRLTVL.

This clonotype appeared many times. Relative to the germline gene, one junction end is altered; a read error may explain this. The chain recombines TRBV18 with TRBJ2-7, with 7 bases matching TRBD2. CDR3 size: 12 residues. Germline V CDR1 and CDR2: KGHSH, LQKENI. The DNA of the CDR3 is TGTGCCAGCTCGCCACGGGGGGACGAGCAGTACTTC. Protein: CASSPRGDEQYF.

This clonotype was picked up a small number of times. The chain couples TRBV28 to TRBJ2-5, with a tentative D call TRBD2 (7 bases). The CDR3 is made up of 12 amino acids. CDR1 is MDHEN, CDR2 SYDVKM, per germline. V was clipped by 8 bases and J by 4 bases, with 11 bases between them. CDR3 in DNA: TGTGCCAGCGGGGGGGGGCGAGAGACCCAGTACTTC. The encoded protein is CASGGGRETQYF.

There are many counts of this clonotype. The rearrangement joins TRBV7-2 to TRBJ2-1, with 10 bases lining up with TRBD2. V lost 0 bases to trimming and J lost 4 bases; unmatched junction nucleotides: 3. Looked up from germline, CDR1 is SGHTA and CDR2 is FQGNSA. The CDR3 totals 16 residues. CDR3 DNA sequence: TGTGCCAGCAGCTTAGCCAGGACTAGCGGATACAATGAGCAGTTCTTC. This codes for CASSLARTSGYNEQFF.

CDR3 sequence (DNA): TGTGCCAGCAGCGCCCTCTTACAGGGGTTCGGGGATACGCAGTATTTT. Amino acids: CASSALLQGFGDTQYF. The V gene is TRBV9, the J gene TRBJ2-3; 7 bases agree with TRBD1. J gave up 6 bases and V 3 bases, and 13 bases lay outside the gene matches. The CDR3 spans 16 residues. In germline, CDR1 is SGDLS, CDR2 YYNGEE.